This T cell receptor (beta chain) was identified during a study of blood T cell repertoires in COVID-19. Across the whole study: Sites in the United States, Italy and Spain provided acute and convalescent COVID-19 samples. In each case, the material was cDNA or gDNA derived from T cells, B-cell-depleted T cells, or PBMCs.

Participants were aged about 18 to 89 years from about two dozen US areas. Symptom resolution, clearance, or two negative PCRs marked the recovered donors of Cohort 3. Germline-derived CDR1 and CDR2 are SGHKS and YYEKEE (reference sequence). The CDR3 totals 18 residues. J gave up 2 bases and V 1 base, and 10 bases lay outside the gene matches. This clone showed up just once. TCRdb's copy holds only in-frame clones and misses some; the assay was immunoSEQ multiplex PCR. Of a few hundred thousand clones listed, approximately 83% are singletons. The sequenced sample consisted of PBMCs or T cells enriched from blood (not recorded which). This receptor was obtained from a man between 25 and 39 years old who had recovered from COVID-19. This chain links TRBV5-5 with TRBJ1-1; 11 bases match TRBD1. CDR3 loop: CASSLLEQGQGANTEAFF. The CDR3 DNA is TGTGCCAGCAGCTTGTTGGAGCAAGGACAGGGGGCTAACACTGAAGCTTTCTTT.